Listed below are T cell receptor beta chains from one sample, sequenced in a study of PD-1 blockade in mismatch repair-deficient tumors. This table comes from immunoSEQ multiplex PCR, and its TCRdb copy is limited to in-frame clones, with some not included. The sample consists of approximately 80,000 clones, approximately 80% of them appearing once. The sample was peripheral blood, taken 44 weeks after starting pembrolizumab. These receptors came from an adult with mismatch repair-deficient cancer. The CDR3 runs from the conserved cysteine through the conserved F or W. The D gene is left open where the match is weak. Clone size is given for some rows only: seen once, a few or many times, or a class if the clone is expanded.

d_gene: -; j_gene: TRBJ2-3; v_gene: TRBV4-3; abundance: -; CDR3nt: TGCGCCAGCAGCCAAGAGCTTGGGTCAGATACGCAGTATTTT; CDR3aa: CASSQELGSDTQYF
d_gene: TRBD2; j_gene: TRBJ2-5; v_gene: TRBV6-5; abundance: -; CDR3nt: TGTGCCAGCAGGGGACTAGCGGGAGGGCAAGAGACCCAGTACTTC; CDR3aa: CASRGLAGGQETQYF
d_gene: TRBD1; j_gene: TRBJ1-1; v_gene: TRBV5-6; abundance: -; CDR3nt: TGTGCCAGCAGCTTTGGGACAGGGGGCCTGGGGGCTGAAGCTTTCTTT; CDR3aa: CASSFGTGGLGAEAFF
d_gene: TRBD2; j_gene: TRBJ2-5; v_gene: TRBV19; abundance: -; CDR3nt: TGTGCCAGTAGTAGGACAGCGACGGGAGGGCCGCAAGAGACCCAGTACTTC; CDR3aa: CASSRTATGGPQETQYF
d_gene: -; j_gene: TRBJ2-1; v_gene: TRBV6-6; abundance: -; CDR3nt: TGTGCCAGCAAGCTCTCTACGGTTTACAATGAGCAGTTCTTC; CDR3aa: CASKLSTVYNEQFF
d_gene: -; j_gene: TRBJ1-5; v_gene: TRBV5-4; abundance: -; CDR3nt: TGTGCCAGCAGCTTAACAGGGCAGCCCCAGCATTTT; CDR3aa: CASSLTGQPQHF
d_gene: -; j_gene: TRBJ1-2; v_gene: TRBV6-1; abundance: few; CDR3nt: TGTGCCAGCAGTGTAAGGACAGACGTCGGCTATGGCTACACCTTC; CDR3aa: CASSVRTDVGYGYTF
d_gene: -; j_gene: TRBJ2-5; v_gene: TRBV13; abundance: -; CDR3nt: TGTGCCAGCAGCTTAGAAGGGCGAGAGACCCAGTACTTC; CDR3aa: CASSLEGRETQYF
d_gene: TRBD2; j_gene: TRBJ2-1; v_gene: TRBV7-2; abundance: -; CDR3nt: TGTGCCAGCAGCCAAGCGCCGGGACTAGTTAATGAGCAGTTCTTC; CDR3aa: CASSQAPGLVNEQFF
d_gene: TRBD2; j_gene: TRBJ2-3; v_gene: TRBV27; abundance: -; CDR3nt: TGTGCCAGCAGTTTTTTAACTAGCGGGAGGGCCTTAGATACGCAGTATTTT; CDR3aa: CASSFLTSGRALDTQYF
d_gene: -; j_gene: TRBJ1-4; v_gene: TRBV9; abundance: -; CDR3nt: TGTGCCAGCAGCGTAAGTTCTTACCCCGAGGAAAAACTGTTTTTT; CDR3aa: CASSVSSYPEEKLFF
d_gene: -; j_gene: TRBJ2-3; v_gene: TRBV5-4; abundance: -; CDR3nt: TGTGCCAGCAGCTTGAGTACAGATACGCAGTATTTT; CDR3aa: CASSLSTDTQYF
d_gene: -; j_gene: TRBJ1-1; v_gene: TRBV30; abundance: medium-sized; CDR3nt: TGTGCCTGGAGTGTACGAGGGGGCACTGAAGCTTTCTTT; CDR3aa: CAWSVRGGTEAFF
d_gene: TRBD1; j_gene: TRBJ1-2; v_gene: TRBV15; abundance: few; CDR3nt: TGTGCCACCAGCGGATGGGGACAGTCGTATGGCTACACCTTC; CDR3aa: CATSGWGQSYGYTF
d_gene: -; j_gene: TRBJ2-6; v_gene: TRBV7-9; abundance: -; CDR3nt: TGTGCCAGCAGCTTGGCCTCGGTAGGGGCTGGGGCCAACGTCCTGACTTTC; CDR3aa: CASSLASVGAGANVLTF
d_gene: TRBD2; j_gene: TRBJ2-3; v_gene: TRBV29-1; abundance: -; CDR3nt: TGCAGCGTGGAAGGGACTAGCGGGGGCACAGATACGCAGTATTTT; CDR3aa: CSVEGTSGGTDTQYF
d_gene: -; j_gene: TRBJ2-7; v_gene: TRBV27; abundance: -; CDR3nt: TGTGCCAGCAGGAACAGGGTCTACGAGCAGTACTTC; CDR3aa: CASRNRVYEQYF
d_gene: TRBD1; j_gene: TRBJ2-7; v_gene: TRBV9; abundance: -; CDR3nt: TGTGCCAGCAGCGCGGACAGGGGCTCCTACGAGCAGTACTTC; CDR3aa: CASSADRGSYEQYF
d_gene: TRBD2; j_gene: TRBJ2-1; v_gene: TRBV19; abundance: -; CDR3nt: TGTGCCAGTAGGGGTAGCGGGAGGGGCTACAATGAGCAGTTCTTC; CDR3aa: CASRGSGRGYNEQFF
d_gene: -; j_gene: TRBJ2-5; v_gene: TRBV15; abundance: -; CDR3nt: TGTGCCACCAGCAGAGCTGGCTTGACAGAGACCCAGTACTTC; CDR3aa: CATSRAGLTETQYF
d_gene: -; j_gene: TRBJ2-2; v_gene: TRBV4-1; abundance: once; CDR3nt: TGCGCCAGCAGCCAAGATATAAGGGGCGGGTGGGGTACCGGGGAGCTGTTTTTT; CDR3aa: CASSQDIRGGWGTGELFF
d_gene: TRBD1; j_gene: TRBJ2-5; v_gene: TRBV7-9; abundance: -; CDR3nt: TGTGCCAGCAGCTTAAAGACAGGGGTAGGGGAGACCCAGTACTTC; CDR3aa: CASSLKTGVGETQYF
d_gene: -; j_gene: TRBJ2-5; v_gene: TRBV27; abundance: -; CDR3nt: TGTGCCAGCAGTTCTCTACAGGGTGGAGGGCAAGAGACCCAGTACTTC; CDR3aa: CASSSLQGGGQETQYF
d_gene: TRBD1; j_gene: TRBJ1-2; v_gene: TRBV7-9; abundance: -; CDR3nt: TGTGCCAGCAGCACCCAACAGGGGGCCCCGATCTATGGCTACACCTTC; CDR3aa: CASSTQQGAPIYGYTF
d_gene: -; j_gene: TRBJ1-1; v_gene: TRBV11-3; abundance: -; CDR3nt: TGTGCCAGCAGCGAGGGGGGCGTGGGAGCTTTCTTT; CDR3aa: CASSEGGVGAFF
d_gene: TRBD2; j_gene: TRBJ2-7; v_gene: TRBV30; abundance: few; CDR3nt: TGTGCCTGGCAGACTAGCGGCTCCTACGAGCAGTACTTC; CDR3aa: CAWQTSGSYEQYF
d_gene: TRBD2; j_gene: TRBJ2-5; v_gene: TRBV15; abundance: -; CDR3nt: TGTGCCACCAGCAGAGTATCAGCGGGAGGAGTGGAGACCCAGTACTTC; CDR3aa: CATSRVSAGGVETQYF